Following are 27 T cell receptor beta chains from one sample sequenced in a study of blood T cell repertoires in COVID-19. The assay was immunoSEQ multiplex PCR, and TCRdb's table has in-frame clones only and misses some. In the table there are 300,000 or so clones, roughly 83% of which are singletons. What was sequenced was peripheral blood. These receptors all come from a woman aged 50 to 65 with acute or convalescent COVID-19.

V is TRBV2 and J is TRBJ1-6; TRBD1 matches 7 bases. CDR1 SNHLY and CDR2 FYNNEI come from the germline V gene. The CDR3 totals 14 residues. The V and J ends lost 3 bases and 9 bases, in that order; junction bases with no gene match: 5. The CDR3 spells CASSETGWGSPLHF. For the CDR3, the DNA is TGTGCCAGCAGTGAGACAGGGTGGGGTTCACCCCTCCACTTT. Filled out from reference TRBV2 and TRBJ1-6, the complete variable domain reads EPEVTQTPSHQVTQMGQEVILRCVPISNHLYFYWYRQILGQKVEFLVSFYNNEISEKSEIFDDQFSVERPDGSNFTLKIRSTKLEDSAMYFCASSETGWGSPLHFGNGTRLTVT.

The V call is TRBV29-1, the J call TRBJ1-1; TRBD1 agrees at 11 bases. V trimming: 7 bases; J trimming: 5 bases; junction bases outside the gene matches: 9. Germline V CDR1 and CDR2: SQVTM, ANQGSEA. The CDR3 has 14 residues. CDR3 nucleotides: TGCAGCGCTCGGACAGGGGGCCTGGTAACTGAAGCTTTCTTT. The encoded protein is CSARTGGLVTEAFF.

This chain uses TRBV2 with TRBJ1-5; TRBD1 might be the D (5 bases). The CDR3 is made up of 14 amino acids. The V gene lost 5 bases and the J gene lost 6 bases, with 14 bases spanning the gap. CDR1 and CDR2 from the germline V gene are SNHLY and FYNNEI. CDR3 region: CASSREGKAQPQHF. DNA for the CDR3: TGTGCCAGCAGTAGGGAGGGGAAGGCTCAGCCCCAGCATTTT.

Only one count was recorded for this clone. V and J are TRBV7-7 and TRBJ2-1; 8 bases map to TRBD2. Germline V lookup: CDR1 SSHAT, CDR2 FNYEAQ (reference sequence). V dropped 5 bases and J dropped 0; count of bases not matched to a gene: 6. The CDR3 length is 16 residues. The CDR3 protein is CASSLRSGSSYNEQFF. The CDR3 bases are TGTGCCAGCAGCCTCCGCAGCGGGAGCTCCTACAATGAGCAGTTCTTC. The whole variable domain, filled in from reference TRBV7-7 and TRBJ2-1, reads GAGVSQSPRYKVTKRGQDVTLRCDPISSHATLYWYQQALGQGPEFLTYFNYEAQPDKSGLPSDRFSAERPEGSISTLTIQRTEQRDSAMYRCASSLRSGSSYNEQFFGPGTRLTVL.

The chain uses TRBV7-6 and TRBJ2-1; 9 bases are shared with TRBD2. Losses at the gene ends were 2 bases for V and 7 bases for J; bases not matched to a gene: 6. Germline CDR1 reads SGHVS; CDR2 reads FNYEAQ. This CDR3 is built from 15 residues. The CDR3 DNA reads TGTGCCAGCAGCTTATTTCGCGGGAGGGATAATGAGCAGTTCTTC. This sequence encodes CASSLFRGRDNEQFF.

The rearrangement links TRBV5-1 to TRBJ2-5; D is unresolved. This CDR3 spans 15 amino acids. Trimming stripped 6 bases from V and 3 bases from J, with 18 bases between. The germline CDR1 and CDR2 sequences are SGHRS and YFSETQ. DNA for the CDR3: TGCGCCAGCAAGGAGTTCTCCATAGGAGAAGAGACCCAGTACTTC. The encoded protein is CASKEFSIGEETQYF.

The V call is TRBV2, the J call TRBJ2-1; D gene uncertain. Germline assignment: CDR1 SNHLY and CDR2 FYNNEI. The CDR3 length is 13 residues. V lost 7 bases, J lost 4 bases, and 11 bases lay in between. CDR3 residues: CASTVAGYNEQFF. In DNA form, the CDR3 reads TGTGCCAGCACGGTTGCCGGGTACAATGAGCAGTTCTTC.

The CDR3 sequence: CATNRDSVLNTIYF. The DNA for the CDR3 is TGTGCCACCAACCGGGACAGCGTTCTAAACACCATATATTTT. The rearrangement uses TRBV5-4 and TRBJ1-3; TRBD1 aligns across 7 bases. Losses at the gene ends were 9 bases for V and 6 bases for J; bases not matched to a gene: 12. CDR1 and CDR2 from the germline V gene are SGHNT and YYREEE (reference sequence). This CDR3 spans 14 amino acids. The full variable domain, completed using reference TRBV5-4 and TRBJ1-3, is ETGVTQSPTHLIKTRGQQVTLRCSSQSGHNTVSWYQQALGQGPQFIFQYYREEENGRGNFPPRFSGLQFPNYSSELNVNALELDDSALYLCATNRDSVLNTIYFGEGSWLTVV.

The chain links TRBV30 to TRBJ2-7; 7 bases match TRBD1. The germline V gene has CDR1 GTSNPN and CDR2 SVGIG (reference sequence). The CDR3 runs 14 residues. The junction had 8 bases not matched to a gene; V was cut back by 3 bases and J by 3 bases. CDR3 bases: TGTGCCTGGAGCGGAATAGGGGGCTACTACGAGCAGTACTTC. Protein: CAWSGIGGYYEQYF.

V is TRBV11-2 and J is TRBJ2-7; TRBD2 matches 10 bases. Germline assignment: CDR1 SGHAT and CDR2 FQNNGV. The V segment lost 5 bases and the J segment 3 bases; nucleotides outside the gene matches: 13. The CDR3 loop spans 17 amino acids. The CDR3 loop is CASSATGLAVRFYEQYF. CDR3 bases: TGTGCCAGCAGCGCCACAGGACTAGCGGTTCGTTTCTACGAGCAGTACTTC.

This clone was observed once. The CDR3 nucleotides read TGTGCCAGCAGAGGACTAGGTGATGTGAGGGAACTGTTTTTT. Its protein is CASRGLGDVRELFF. V and J are TRBV27 and TRBJ1-4; D not resolved. The germline V gene encodes CDR1 MNHEY and CDR2 SMNVEV (reference sequence). The CDR3 is made up of 14 amino acids. V dropped 6 bases and J dropped 12 bases, with 20 bases sitting between them.

In DNA, the CDR3 is TGCGCCAGCAGCCAAGACGTACAGGGGCATCAGCCCCAGCATTTT. This sequence encodes CASSQDVQGHQPQHF. V gene TRBV4-3 combines with J gene TRBJ1-5, with 7 bases that match TRBD1. CDR3 length: 15 residues. Germline V gives CDR1 LGHNA, CDR2 YSLEER. After removal of 0 bases from V and 5 bases from J, the junction contained 4 bases not matched to a gene.

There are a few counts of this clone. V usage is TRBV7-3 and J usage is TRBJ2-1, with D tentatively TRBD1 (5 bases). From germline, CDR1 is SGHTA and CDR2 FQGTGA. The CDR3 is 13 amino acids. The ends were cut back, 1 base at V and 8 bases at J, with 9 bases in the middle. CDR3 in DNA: TGTGCCAGCAGCTTAAGGGGCCGCCATGAGCAGTTCTTC. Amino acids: CASSLRGRHEQFF.

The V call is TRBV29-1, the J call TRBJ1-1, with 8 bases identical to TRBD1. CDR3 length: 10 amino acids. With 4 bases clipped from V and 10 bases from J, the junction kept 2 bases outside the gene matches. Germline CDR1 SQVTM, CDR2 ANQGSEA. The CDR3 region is CSVGDRSAFF. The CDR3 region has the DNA TGCAGCGTTGGGGACAGGTCAGCTTTCTTT.

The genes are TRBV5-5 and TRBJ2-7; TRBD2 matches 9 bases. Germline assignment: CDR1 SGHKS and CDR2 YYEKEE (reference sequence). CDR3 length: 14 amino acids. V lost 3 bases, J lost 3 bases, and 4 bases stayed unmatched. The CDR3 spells CASSWIAGDYEQYF. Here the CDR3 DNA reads TGTGCCAGCAGCTGGATAGCGGGAGACTACGAGCAGTACTTC.

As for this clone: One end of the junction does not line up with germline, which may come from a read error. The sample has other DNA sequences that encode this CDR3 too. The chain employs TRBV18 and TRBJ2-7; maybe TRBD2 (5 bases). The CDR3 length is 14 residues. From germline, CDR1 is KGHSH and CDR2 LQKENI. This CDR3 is CASSPQAGGYEQYF. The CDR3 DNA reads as TGTGCCAGCTCACCACAGGCAGGAGGCTACGAACAGTACTTC. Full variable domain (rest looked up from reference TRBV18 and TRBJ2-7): NAGVMQNPRHLVRRRGQEARLRCSPMKGHSHVYWYRQLPEEGLKFMVYLQKENIIDESGMPKERFSAEFPKEGPSILRIQQVVRGDSAAYFCASSPQAGGYEQYFGPGTRLTVT.

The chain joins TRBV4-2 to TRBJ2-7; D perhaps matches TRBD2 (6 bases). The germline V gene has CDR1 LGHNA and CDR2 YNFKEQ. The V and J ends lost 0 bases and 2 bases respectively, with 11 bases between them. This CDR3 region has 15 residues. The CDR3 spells CASSQENGSPYEQYF. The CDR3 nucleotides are TGTGCCAGCAGCCAAGAGAACGGGAGTCCCTACGAGCAGTACTTC.

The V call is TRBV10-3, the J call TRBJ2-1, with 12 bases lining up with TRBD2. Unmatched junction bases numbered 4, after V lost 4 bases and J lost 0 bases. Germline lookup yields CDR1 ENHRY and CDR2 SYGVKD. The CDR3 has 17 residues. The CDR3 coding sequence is TGTGCCATCAGTGGACTAGCGGGAGATCACTCCTACAATGAGCAGTTCTTC. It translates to CAISGLAGDHSYNEQFF.

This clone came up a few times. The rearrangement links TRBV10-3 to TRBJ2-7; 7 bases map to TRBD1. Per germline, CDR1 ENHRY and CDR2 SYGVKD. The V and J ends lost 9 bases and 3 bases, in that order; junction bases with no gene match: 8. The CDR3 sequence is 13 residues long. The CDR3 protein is CAIKTGPIYEQYF. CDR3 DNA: TGTGCCATAAAGACAGGGCCAATCTACGAGCAGTACTTC.

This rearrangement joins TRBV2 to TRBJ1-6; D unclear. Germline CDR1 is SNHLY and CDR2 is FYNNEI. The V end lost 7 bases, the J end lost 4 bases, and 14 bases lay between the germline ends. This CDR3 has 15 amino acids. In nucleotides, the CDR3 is TGTGCCAGCAATCGGGAACTCGGATATAATTCACCCCTCCACTTT. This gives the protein CASNRELGYNSPLHF.

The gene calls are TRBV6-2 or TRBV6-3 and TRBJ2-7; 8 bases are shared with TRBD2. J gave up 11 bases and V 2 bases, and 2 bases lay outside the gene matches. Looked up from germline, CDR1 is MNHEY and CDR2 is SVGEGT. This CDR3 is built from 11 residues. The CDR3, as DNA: TGTGCCAGCAGTTACGGTAGCGGGAAGTACTTC. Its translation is CASSYGSGKYF.

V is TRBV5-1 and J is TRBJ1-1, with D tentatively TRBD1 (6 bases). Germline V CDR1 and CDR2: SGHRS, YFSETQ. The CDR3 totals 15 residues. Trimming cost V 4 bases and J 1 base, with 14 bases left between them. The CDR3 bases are TGCGCCAGCAGCCTAAGCATACAGGGGAACACTGAAGCTTTCTTT. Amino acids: CASSLSIQGNTEAFF.

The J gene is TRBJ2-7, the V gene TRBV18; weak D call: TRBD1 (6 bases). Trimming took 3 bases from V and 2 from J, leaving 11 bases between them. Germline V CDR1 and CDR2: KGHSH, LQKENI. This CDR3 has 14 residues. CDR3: CASSPDRNAYEQYF. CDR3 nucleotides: TGTGCCAGCTCACCGGACAGAAACGCCTACGAGCAGTACTTC.

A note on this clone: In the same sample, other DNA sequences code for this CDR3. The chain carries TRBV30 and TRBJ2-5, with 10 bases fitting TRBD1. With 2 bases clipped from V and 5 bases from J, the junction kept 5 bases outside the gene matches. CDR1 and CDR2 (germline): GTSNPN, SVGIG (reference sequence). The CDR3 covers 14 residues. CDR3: CAWSPGQGLETQYF. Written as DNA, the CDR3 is TGTGCCTGGAGTCCGGGACAGGGGTTGGAGACCCAGTACTTC. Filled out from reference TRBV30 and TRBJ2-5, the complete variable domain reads SQTIHQWPATLVQPVGSPLSLECTVEGTSNPNLYWYRQAAGRGLQLLFYSVGIGQISSEVPQNLSASRPQDRQFILSSKKLLLSDSGFYLCAWSPGQGLETQYFGPGTRLLVL.

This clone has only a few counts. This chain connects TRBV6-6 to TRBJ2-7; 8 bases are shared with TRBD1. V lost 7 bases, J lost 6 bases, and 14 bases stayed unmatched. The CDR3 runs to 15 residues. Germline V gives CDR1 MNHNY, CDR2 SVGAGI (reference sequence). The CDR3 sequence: CASTIRETGASEQYF. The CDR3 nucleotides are TGTGCCAGCACCATAAGGGAGACAGGGGCGTCCGAGCAGTACTTC.

The CDR3 DNA follows: TGCGCCAGCAGATTTGGACAGGGGGAGAGCAATCAGCCCCAGCATTTT. Protein product: CASRFGQGESNQPQHF. This rearrangement joins TRBV5-1 to TRBJ1-5; 10 bases map to TRBD1. Germline V gene sequence: CDR1 SGHRS, CDR2 YFSETQ. Trimming at V came to 5 bases and at J to 1 base, leaving 6 bases not matched to a gene. The CDR3 length is 16 residues.

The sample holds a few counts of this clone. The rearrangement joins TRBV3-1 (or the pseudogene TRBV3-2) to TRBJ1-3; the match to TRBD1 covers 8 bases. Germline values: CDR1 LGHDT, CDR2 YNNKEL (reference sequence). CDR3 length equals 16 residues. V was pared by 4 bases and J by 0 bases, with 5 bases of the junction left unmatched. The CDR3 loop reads CASSPGQESSGNTIYF. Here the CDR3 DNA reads TGTGCCAGCAGCCCGGGACAGGAGAGCTCTGGAAACACCATATATTTT.